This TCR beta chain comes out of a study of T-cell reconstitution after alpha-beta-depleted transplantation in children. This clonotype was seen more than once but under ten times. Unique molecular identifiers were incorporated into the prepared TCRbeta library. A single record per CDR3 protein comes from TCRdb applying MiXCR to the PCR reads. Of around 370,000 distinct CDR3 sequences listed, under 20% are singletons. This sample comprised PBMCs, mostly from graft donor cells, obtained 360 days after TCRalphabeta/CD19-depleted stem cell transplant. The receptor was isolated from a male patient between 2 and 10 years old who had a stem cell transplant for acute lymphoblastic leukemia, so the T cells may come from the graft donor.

The CDR3 bases are TGTGCCAGCAGCCGTACAGGGGGCACCGGGGAGCTGTTTTTT. This sequence encodes CASSRTGGTGELFF. This chain links TRBV11-2 with TRBJ2-2; 8 nucleotides agree with TRBD1. CDR1 and CDR2 (germline): SGHAT, FQNNGV. The CDR3 extends over 14 amino acids. With 5 bases clipped from V and 4 bases from J, the junction kept 3 bases outside the gene matches.